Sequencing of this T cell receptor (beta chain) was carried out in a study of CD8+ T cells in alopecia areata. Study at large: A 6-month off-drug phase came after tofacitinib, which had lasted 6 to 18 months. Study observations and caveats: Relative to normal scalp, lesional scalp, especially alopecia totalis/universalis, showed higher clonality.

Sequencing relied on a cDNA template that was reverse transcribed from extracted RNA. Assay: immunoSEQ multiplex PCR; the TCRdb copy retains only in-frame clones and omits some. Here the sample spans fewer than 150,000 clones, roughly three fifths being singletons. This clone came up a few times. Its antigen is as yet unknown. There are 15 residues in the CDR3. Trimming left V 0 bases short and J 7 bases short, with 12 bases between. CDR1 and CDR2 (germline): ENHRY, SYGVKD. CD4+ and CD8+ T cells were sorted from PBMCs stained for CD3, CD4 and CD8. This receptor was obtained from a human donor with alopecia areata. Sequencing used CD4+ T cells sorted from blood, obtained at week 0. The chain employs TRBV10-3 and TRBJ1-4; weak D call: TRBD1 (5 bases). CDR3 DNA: TGTGCCATCAGTGAGTCGAGGGGAGGTGGTGAAAAACTGTTTTTT. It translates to CAISESRGGGEKLFF.